Listed below are T cell receptor beta chains from one sample, sequenced in a study of blood T cell repertoires in COVID-19. The data were produced by immunoSEQ multiplex PCR, yet TCRdb's version contains in-frame clones alone and is incomplete. The sample includes approximately 47,000 clones, around nine tenths seen only once; the top ten take about 13%. Sequencing input: peripheral blood. The receptors originated from a human donor with active COVID-19. The donor label of this sample is uncertain. The CDR3 runs from the conserved cysteine through the conserved F or W. The D gene is left open where the match is weak. For some rows the clone size is stated as once, few or many, or as a class when expanded; others skip it.

d_gene: TRBD2; v_gene: TRBV9; j_gene: TRBJ2-1; abundance: NA; len: 15; CDR3nt: TGTGCCAGCAGCCTAGCGGGTTCAACCTACAATGAGCAGTTCTTC; CDR3aa: CASSLAGSTYNEQFF
d_gene: TRBD1; v_gene: TRBV5-1; j_gene: TRBJ1-4; abundance: NA; len: 15; CDR3nt: TGCGCCAGCAGCTTCCTAGGACAGGGGGACGAAAAACTGTTTTTT; CDR3aa: CASSFLGQGDEKLFF
d_gene: NA; v_gene: TRBV18; j_gene: TRBJ2-7; abundance: NA; len: 14; CDR3nt: TGTGCCAGCTCACCGGTCAGGGGTTTCAACGAGCAGTACTTC; CDR3aa: CASSPVRGFNEQYF
d_gene: TRBD2; v_gene: TRBV24-1; j_gene: TRBJ2-1; abundance: once; len: 14; CDR3nt: TGTGCCACCAGATCAGGGACTAGTAACAATGAGCAGTTCTTC; CDR3aa: CATRSGTSNNEQFF
d_gene: TRBD2; v_gene: TRBV14; j_gene: TRBJ2-2; abundance: NA; len: 15; CDR3nt: TGTGCCAGCAGCCAACTTAGCGGGGGCACCGGGGAGCTGTTTTTT; CDR3aa: CASSQLSGGTGELFF
d_gene: NA; v_gene: TRBV5-1; j_gene: TRBJ2-7; abundance: NA; len: 11; CDR3nt: TGCGCCAGCAGCTTGGAGTTAGTCCAGTACTTC; CDR3aa: CASSLELVQYF
d_gene: NA; v_gene: TRBV11-1; j_gene: TRBJ2-1; abundance: NA; len: 15; CDR3nt: TGTGCCAGCAGCTTCGGAGCGACCCCCTACAATGAGCAGTTCTTC; CDR3aa: CASSFGATPYNEQFF
d_gene: TRBD2; v_gene: TRBV20-1; j_gene: TRBJ2-5; abundance: NA; len: 15; CDR3nt: TGCAGTGCTAGTATTGCTAGCGGGGGGCAAGAGACCCAGTACTTC; CDR3aa: CSASIASGGQETQYF
d_gene: TRBD1; v_gene: TRBV5-1; j_gene: TRBJ1-2; abundance: NA; len: 16; CDR3nt: TGCGCCAGCAGCTTGGAAGCGGGACAGGGAATTCACGGCTACACCTTC; CDR3aa: CASSLEAGQGIHGYTF
d_gene: NA; v_gene: TRBV4-2; j_gene: TRBJ1-2; abundance: few; len: 14; CDR3nt: TGTGCCAGCAGAGAAAGACAGGCGAACTATGGCTACACCTTC; CDR3aa: CASRERQANYGYTF
d_gene: NA; v_gene: TRBV5-4; j_gene: TRBJ1-4; abundance: NA; len: 12; CDR3nt: TGTGCCAGCAGCAACATGGGGGGAAAACTGTTTTTT; CDR3aa: CASSNMGGKLFF
d_gene: NA; v_gene: TRBV5-5; j_gene: TRBJ2-3; abundance: NA; len: 15; CDR3nt: TGTGCCAGCAGCTTCCAGGGTCAGGGTGAAGATACGCAGTATTTT; CDR3aa: CASSFQGQGEDTQYF
d_gene: NA; v_gene: TRBV25-1; j_gene: TRBJ2-1; abundance: NA; len: 13; CDR3nt: TGTGCCAGCAGCTACATGGCGCGGGATGAGCAGTTCTTC; CDR3aa: CASSYMARDEQFF
d_gene: NA; v_gene: TRBV4-1; j_gene: TRBJ2-5; abundance: NA; len: 18; CDR3nt: TGCGCCAGCAGCCAATCCTCGAATAGCATCCCGTACCAAGAGACCCAGTACTTC; CDR3aa: CASSQSSNSIPYQETQYF
d_gene: NA; v_gene: TRBV9; j_gene: TRBJ2-3; abundance: NA; len: 15; CDR3nt: TGTGCCAGCAGCCCCCGACTAGAACTCACAGATACGCAGTATTTT; CDR3aa: CASSPRLELTDTQYF
d_gene: TRBD1; v_gene: TRBV7-9; j_gene: TRBJ1-1; abundance: NA; len: 16; CDR3nt: TGTGCCAGCAGCACCGCTGGGACAGGAGGGAACACTGAAGCTTTCTTT; CDR3aa: CASSTAGTGGNTEAFF
d_gene: NA; v_gene: TRBV2; j_gene: TRBJ1-1; abundance: NA; len: 13; CDR3nt: TGTGCCAGCAGTCCAGGGGTCTGGACTGAAGCTTTCTTT; CDR3aa: CASSPGVWTEAFF
d_gene: TRBD2; v_gene: TRBV29-1; j_gene: TRBJ2-3; abundance: few; len: 19; CDR3nt: TGCAGCGTCCCCGGGACTAGCGGGGGGATACGTCATGGCACAGATACGCAGTATTTT; CDR3aa: CSVPGTSGGIRHGTDTQYF
d_gene: TRBD2; v_gene: TRBV7-2; j_gene: TRBJ2-4; abundance: NA; len: 17; CDR3nt: TGTGCCAGCAGCTTATTGGGACTAGCGGGAGAAAAAAACATTCAGTACTTC; CDR3aa: CASSLLGLAGEKNIQYF
d_gene: NA; v_gene: TRBV25-1; j_gene: TRBJ2-7; abundance: NA; len: 14; CDR3nt: TGTGCCAGCAGTTCTAGGGGGTTCATAGACGAGCAGTACTTC; CDR3aa: CASSSRGFIDEQYF
d_gene: NA; v_gene: TRBV2; j_gene: TRBJ1-1; abundance: NA; len: 13; CDR3nt: TGTGCCAGGAGGACAGAAGTGAACACTGAAGCTTTCTTT; CDR3aa: CARRTEVNTEAFF
d_gene: NA; v_gene: TRBV7-2; j_gene: TRBJ2-5; abundance: NA; len: 15; CDR3nt: TGTGCCAGCAGCTTAGTGGACACGGTTCAAGAGACCCAGTACTTC; CDR3aa: CASSLVDTVQETQYF
d_gene: TRBD2; v_gene: TRBV9; j_gene: TRBJ2-1; abundance: NA; len: 16; CDR3nt: TGTGCCAGCAGCGGACTGACTAGCGGGGGGCGCAATGAGCAGTTCTTC; CDR3aa: CASSGLTSGGRNEQFF
d_gene: TRBD2; v_gene: TRBV28; j_gene: TRBJ2-1; abundance: NA; len: 16; CDR3nt: TGTGCCAGCAGTTATCTAGCGGGGGGGTCCTACAATGAGCAGTTCTTC; CDR3aa: CASSYLAGGSYNEQFF
d_gene: TRBD1; v_gene: TRBV19; j_gene: TRBJ1-1; abundance: NA; len: 14; CDR3nt: TGTGCCAGTAGACAGGGGGGGATGAACACTGAAGCTTTCTTT; CDR3aa: CASRQGGMNTEAFF
d_gene: TRBD1; v_gene: TRBV19; j_gene: TRBJ1-5; abundance: NA; len: 19; CDR3nt: TGTGCCAGTAGTAAAAATCCCCGGGACAGGGAGGATGGCAATCAGCCCCAGCATTTT; CDR3aa: CASSKNPRDREDGNQPQHF
d_gene: TRBD1; v_gene: TRBV19; j_gene: TRBJ2-2; abundance: NA; len: 14; CDR3nt: TGTGCCAGTGCGACAGGGCCGAACACCGGGGAGCTGTTTTTT; CDR3aa: CASATGPNTGELFF
d_gene: TRBD1; v_gene: TRBV6-6; j_gene: TRBJ1-2; abundance: NA; len: 13; CDR3nt: TGTGCCAGCGAAAGGACAGGGAGCTTAGGCTACACCTTC; CDR3aa: CASERTGSLGYTF
d_gene: NA; v_gene: TRBV5-4; j_gene: TRBJ1-6; abundance: NA; len: 15; CDR3nt: TGTGCCAGCAGTACAGGGAGCTCCTATAATTCACCCCTCCACTTT; CDR3aa: CASSTGSSYNSPLHF
d_gene: NA; v_gene: TRBV9; j_gene: TRBJ1-1; abundance: few; len: 11; CDR3nt: TGTGCCAGCAGCGTAGGAGGGGGAGCTTTCTTT; CDR3aa: CASSVGGGAFF
d_gene: NA; v_gene: TRBV6-2/TRBV6-3; j_gene: TRBJ2-2; abundance: NA; len: 13; CDR3nt: TGTGCCAGCAGTTACCGTGAGACCGGGGAGCTGTTTTTT; CDR3aa: CASSYRETGELFF
d_gene: TRBD1; v_gene: TRBV5-1; j_gene: TRBJ1-1; abundance: once; len: 14; CDR3nt: TGCGCCAGCAGCTTACAGGGGGTGAACACTGAAGCTTTCTTT; CDR3aa: CASSLQGVNTEAFF
d_gene: TRBD2; v_gene: TRBV5-1; j_gene: TRBJ2-5; abundance: once; len: 14; CDR3nt: TGCGCCAGCAGCCCTCTAGCGGCAGGGGAGACCCAGTACTTC; CDR3aa: CASSPLAAGETQYF
d_gene: NA; v_gene: TRBV2; j_gene: TRBJ1-1; abundance: NA; len: 13; CDR3nt: TGTGCCAGCAACAGCGGGGGGCGGACTGAAGCTTTCTTT; CDR3aa: CASNSGGRTEAFF
d_gene: NA; v_gene: TRBV28; j_gene: TRBJ2-7; abundance: NA; len: 14; CDR3nt: TGTGCCAGCAGTACTGGACTGCCCCCCTACGAGCAGTACTTC; CDR3aa: CASSTGLPPYEQYF
d_gene: NA; v_gene: TRBV18; j_gene: TRBJ1-6; abundance: NA; len: 13; CDR3nt: TGTGCCAGCTCACCAGCGCGGGAACAATCCCTCCACTTT; CDR3aa: CASSPAREQSLHF
d_gene: NA; v_gene: TRBV4-2; j_gene: TRBJ2-1; abundance: once; len: 14; CDR3nt: TGTGCCAGCAGCCAGACTAGCTCCTACAATGAGCAGTTCTTC; CDR3aa: CASSQTSSYNEQFF
d_gene: NA; v_gene: TRBV7-9; j_gene: TRBJ2-2; abundance: NA; len: 15; CDR3nt: TGTGCCAGCAGCTTAATCTCACAGCACACCGGGGAGCTGTTTTTT; CDR3aa: CASSLISQHTGELFF
d_gene: TRBD2; v_gene: TRBV11-3; j_gene: TRBJ2-1; abundance: NA; len: 15; CDR3nt: TGTGCCAGCAGCTTCGGCCTAGCGGGCGTCAATGAGCAGTTCTTC; CDR3aa: CASSFGLAGVNEQFF
d_gene: NA; v_gene: TRBV5-1; j_gene: TRBJ1-4; abundance: NA; len: 15; CDR3nt: TGCGCCAGCAGCGAAACAGGGATCGCTAATGAAAAACTGTTTTTT; CDR3aa: CASSETGIANEKLFF
d_gene: NA; v_gene: TRBV29-1; j_gene: TRBJ1-5; abundance: NA; len: 14; CDR3nt: TGCAGCGCCATGCAGCAGGGTTACAATCAGCCCCAGCATTTT; CDR3aa: CSAMQQGYNQPQHF
d_gene: TRBD1; v_gene: TRBV30; j_gene: TRBJ1-6; abundance: few; len: 14; CDR3nt: TGTGCCTGGAGTTCAGGACAGGGGAGATCACCCCTCCACTTT; CDR3aa: CAWSSGQGRSPLHF
d_gene: NA; v_gene: TRBV11-2; j_gene: TRBJ1-2; abundance: NA; len: 14; CDR3nt: TGTGCCAGCAGCTTAGGTCACGGTAACTATGGCTACACCTTC; CDR3aa: CASSLGHGNYGYTF
d_gene: TRBD1; v_gene: TRBV11-2; j_gene: TRBJ1-2; abundance: NA; len: 15; CDR3nt: TGTGCCAGCGTACCGGGACAGGGTTCATTGCATGGCTACACCTTC; CDR3aa: CASVPGQGSLHGYTF
d_gene: NA; v_gene: TRBV3-1/TRBV3-2; j_gene: TRBJ1-3; abundance: NA; len: 16; CDR3nt: TGTGCCAGCAGCCCCCGGGGGGGGAATGCTGGAAACACCATATATTTT; CDR3aa: CASSPRGGNAGNTIYF
d_gene: TRBD1; v_gene: TRBV15; j_gene: TRBJ2-1; abundance: NA; len: 14; CDR3nt: TGTGCCACCAGCAGAAATGGACAGGGCGATGAGCAGTTCTTC; CDR3aa: CATSRNGQGDEQFF
d_gene: TRBD1; v_gene: TRBV6-1; j_gene: TRBJ2-7; abundance: NA; len: 15; CDR3nt: TGTGCCAGCAGTGAAAGGTTAGGACAGGCCTACGAGCAGTACTTC; CDR3aa: CASSERLGQAYEQYF
d_gene: TRBD1; v_gene: TRBV18; j_gene: TRBJ2-7; abundance: NA; len: 14; CDR3nt: TGTGCCAGCTCACAGGGACAGGCCCACGTCGAGCAGTACTTC; CDR3aa: CASSQGQAHVEQYF
d_gene: NA; v_gene: TRBV9; j_gene: TRBJ1-2; abundance: once; len: 17; CDR3nt: TGTGCCAGCAGCGTAGTGCCGGAGCCGCGCGCAAACTATGGCTACACCTTC; CDR3aa: CASSVVPEPRANYGYTF
d_gene: TRBD2; v_gene: TRBV4-2; j_gene: TRBJ2-1; abundance: NA; len: 19; CDR3nt: TGTGCCAGCAGCCAAGAGTGGACTAGCGGGAGGGCCGTAAATAATGAGCAGTTCTTC; CDR3aa: CASSQEWTSGRAVNNEQFF
d_gene: TRBD1; v_gene: TRBV18; j_gene: TRBJ1-5; abundance: NA; len: 14; CDR3nt: TGTGCCAGCTCACCCGGTCAGGGGGAACAGCCCCAGCATTTT; CDR3aa: CASSPGQGEQPQHF
d_gene: NA; v_gene: TRBV29-1; j_gene: TRBJ1-4; abundance: NA; len: 12; CDR3nt: TGCAGCGTTGCCAGGGTGGGGGAAAAACTGTTTTTT; CDR3aa: CSVARVGEKLFF
d_gene: NA; v_gene: TRBV12-3/TRBV12-4; j_gene: TRBJ1-2; abundance: NA; len: 13; CDR3nt: TGTGCCAGCAGAGAGGGGGTTCCCTATGGCTACACCTTC; CDR3aa: CASREGVPYGYTF
d_gene: NA; v_gene: TRBV29-1; j_gene: TRBJ1-1; abundance: NA; len: 11; CDR3nt: TGCAGCGTTGTTCTCAGGGGTGAAGCTTTCTTT; CDR3aa: CSVVLRGEAFF
d_gene: NA; v_gene: TRBV3-1/TRBV3-2; j_gene: TRBJ1-2; abundance: NA; len: 12; CDR3nt: TGTGCCAGCAGCCGGACAGAGACCGGCTACACCTTC; CDR3aa: CASSRTETGYTF